Listed below are T cell receptor beta chains from one sample, sequenced in a study of T-cell reconstitution after alpha-beta-depleted transplantation in children. TCRdb independently ran MiXCR on the PCR reads; one entry per CDR3 protein. Of fewer than 750,000 distinct CDR3 sequences listed, roughly 23% are singletons. The input for sequencing was PBMCs, mostly from graft donor cells, taken 360 days after TCRalphabeta/CD19-depleted stem cell transplant. All receptors derive from a boy under three years old who had a stem cell transplant for acute myeloid leukemia, so the T cells may come from the graft donor. Both conserved end residues are part of each CDR3. The order of the fields is CDR3 protein, CDR3 DNA, clone size, J gene, V gene, D gene. A D gene is named only where the DNA matches it firmly. For some rows the clone size is stated as once, few or many, or as a class when expanded; others skip it.

CTFSSWRPTEAFF | TGTACCTTCAGTTCTTGGAGGCCCACTGAAGCTTTCTTT | . | TRBJ1-1 | TRBV12-3/TRBV12-4 | .
CSARDPGQGNGYTF | TGCAGTGCTAGAGATCCGGGACAGGGGAATGGCTACACCTTC | few | TRBJ1-2 | TRBV20-1 | TRBD1
CASSLGDRVYIQYF | TGCGCCAGCAGCTTGGGGGACAGGGTTTACATTCAGTACTTC | many | TRBJ2-4 | TRBV5-1 | TRBD1
CASSYTSYRGLNTGELFF | TGTGCCAGCAGTTACACAAGCTACAGGGGGCTTAACACCGGGGAGCTGTTTTTT | few | TRBJ2-2 | TRBV6-5 | TRBD1
CSARQGSNEKLFF | TGCAGTGCTAGACAGGGGTCAAATGAAAAACTGTTTTTT | few | TRBJ1-4 | TRBV20-1 | .
CASSEGLDYGYTF | TGTGCCAGCAGTGAGGGTTTGGACTATGGCTACACCTTC | many | TRBJ1-2 | TRBV6-1 | .
CASTGTYNEQFF | TGTGCCAGCACTGGGACTTACAATGAGCAGTTCTTC | few | TRBJ2-1 | TRBV12-3/TRBV12-4 | .
CSARLAGVAKNIQYF | TGCAGTGCTAGACTAGCGGGGGTAGCCAAAAACATTCAGTACTTC | . | TRBJ2-4 | TRBV20-1 | TRBD2
CASSYWTSGGTDTQYF | TGTGCCAGCAGCTACTGGACTAGCGGGGGCACAGATACGCAGTATTTT | . | TRBJ2-3 | TRBV7-9 | TRBD2
CASSTFQPGRQSYNEQFF | TGTGCCAGCAGTACCTTCCAACCGGGACGCCAATCCTACAATGAGCAGTTCTTC | many | TRBJ2-1 | TRBV6-2/TRBV6-3 | .
CASGDLTGGYNEQFF | TGTGCCAGCGGAGACTTGACAGGGGGCTACAATGAGCAGTTCTTC | few | TRBJ2-1 | TRBV5-6 | TRBD1
CSARDPRGSKVTEAFF | TGCAGTGCTAGAGATCCACGGGGCAGCAAGGTCACTGAAGCTTTCTTT | few | TRBJ1-1 | TRBV20-1 | .
CATSREDRVNQPQHF | TGTGCCACCAGCAGAGAGGACAGGGTCAATCAGCCCCAGCATTTT | . | TRBJ1-5 | TRBV15 | TRBD1
CSAREFEGLGETQYF | TGCAGTGCTAGAGAATTTGAGGGACTAGGGGAGACCCAGTACTTC | few | TRBJ2-5 | TRBV20-1 | TRBD2
CASSSYPDREEWRNQPQHF | TGTGCCAGCAGTTCGTATCCGGACAGGGAAGAATGGCGCAATCAGCCCCAGCATTTT | many | TRBJ1-5 | TRBV6-2/TRBV6-3 | TRBD1
CSARWGTGAANTEAFF | TGCAGTGCCAGATGGGGGACAGGGGCGGCGAACACTGAAGCTTTCTTT | . | TRBJ1-1 | TRBV20-1 | TRBD1
CASSPIPVNEKLFF | TGTGCCAGCAGCCCCATTCCCGTTAATGAAAAACTGTTTTTT | . | TRBJ1-4 | TRBV7-2 | .
CASRPLAGAYNEQFF | TGCGCCAGCAGACCACTAGCGGGGGCCTACAATGAGCAGTTCTTC | . | TRBJ2-1 | TRBV10-2 | TRBD2
CASSVGDSETYEQYF | TGTGCCAGCAGCGTAGGGGACAGTGAAACCTACGAGCAGTACTTC | few | TRBJ2-7 | TRBV9 | TRBD1
CSAPDYTDTQCF | TGCAGTGCTCCGGATTACACAGATACGCAGTGTTTT | few | TRBJ2-3 | TRBV20-1 | .
CASSYVASSYEQYF | TGTGCCAGCAGTTATGTTGCCAGCTCCTACGAGCAGTACTTC | few | TRBJ2-7 | TRBV6-5 | .
CSLTPDEQFF | TGCAGTCTAACCCCGGATGAGCAGTTCTTC | few | TRBJ2-1 | TRBV20-1 | .
CASSLSQGSTGELFF | TGTGCCAGCAGTTTATCTCAGGGGAGTACCGGGGAGCTGTTTTTT | . | TRBJ2-2 | TRBV27 | .
CATSSELAGYTNEQFF | TGTGCCACCAGCAGTGAACTAGCGGGGTATACCAATGAGCAGTTCTTC | few | TRBJ2-1 | TRBV15 | TRBD2
CSARRLAGGQETQYF | TGCAGTGCTAGACGGCTAGCGGGGGGCCAAGAGACCCAGTACTTC | . | TRBJ2-5 | TRBV20-1 | TRBD2
CASSPATDLAANTDTQYF | TGTGCCAGCAGCCCGGCGACAGACCTAGCGGCTAACACAGATACGCAGTATTTT | few | TRBJ2-3 | TRBV11-2 | TRBD2
CAWGRGNTGELFF | TGTGCCTGGGGAAGGGGGAACACCGGGGAGCTGTTTTTT | many | TRBJ2-2 | TRBV30 | .
CASLSTKLPDREHSDTQYF | TGTGCCAGCCTATCGACGAAGCTCCCCGACAGGGAACATTCAGATACGCAGTATTTT | . | TRBJ2-3 | TRBV11-1 | TRBD1
CASSYFLTGGEQYF | TGTGCCAGCAGTTACTTCTTGACTGGGGGCGAGCAGTACTTC | . | TRBJ2-7 | TRBV6-5 | .
CASSQAPGQRNTGELFF | TGCGCCAGCAGCCAAGCGCCGGGACAGAGGAACACCGGGGAGCTGTTTTTT | . | TRBJ2-2 | TRBV4-3 | TRBD1
CATQFANTDTQYF | TGTGCCACCCAGTTTGCGAACACAGATACGCAGTATTTT | . | TRBJ2-3 | TRBV12-3/TRBV12-4 | .
CASSYPSTTQYF | TGTGCCAGCAGTTACCCATCTACGACGCAGTACTTC | many | TRBJ2-7 | TRBV6-2/TRBV6-3 | .
CSATREGETQYF | TGCAGTGCTACCAGGGAAGGGGAGACCCAGTACTTC | many | TRBJ2-5 | TRBV20-1 | .
CASSSQLAGGLYEQYF | TGTGCCAGCAGCTCCCAACTAGCGGGGGGACTCTACGAGCAGTACTTC | . | TRBJ2-7 | TRBV7-2 | TRBD2
CAISPRGPYEQYF | TGTGCCATCAGTCCCCGGGGGCCCTACGAGCAGTACTTC | . | TRBJ2-7 | TRBV10-3 | .